Listed here is a single TCR beta chain. Its antigen remains unidentified. Some clones are missing from TCRdb's copy, which holds only in-frame ones; the method was immunoSEQ multiplex PCR. The data show about 1.5 million clones, 95% to 99% seen once. CD45RA-negative memory and CD45RA+ naive subsets were split from the CD4+ cells. This sample is drawn from a study of shared clonotypes between healthy human individuals. The CDR3 is 16 amino acids. The V gene lost 4 bases and the J gene lost 0 bases, with 15 bases spanning the gap. Germline CDR1 and CDR2: SGHRS and YFSETQ. Whole-study results and caveats: Roughly 5% of naive CD4 clonotypes were shared across a handful of donors.

Sample: naive CD4+ T cells sorted from blood. Subset meaning: CD45RA+ positively selected. This rearrangement joins TRBV5-1 to TRBJ2-3; TRBD1 might be the D (6 bases). This TCR was recovered from a man aged 30 to 39 in good health. The CDR3 nucleotides read TGCGCCAGCAGCGGACTGGACAGCCCTAGCACAGATACGCAGTATTTT. This encodes CASSGLDSPSTDTQYF.